The 23 T cell receptor beta chains presented below share a single source sample, sequenced in a study of blood T cell repertoires in COVID-19. The data were produced by immunoSEQ multiplex PCR, yet TCRdb's version contains in-frame clones alone and is incomplete. The table includes under 200,000 clones, less than 90% detected once. The sequencing input was peripheral blood. The receptors were gathered from a woman in her sixties or seventies with COVID-19, enrolled during active disease.

CDR3 coding DNA: TGTGCCAGTAGTGTGACAGGGGGTAGCTATGGCTACACCTTC. It specifies CASSVTGGSYGYTF. The gene calls are TRBV19 and TRBJ1-2; 9 nucleotides agree with TRBD1. Trimming took 5 bases from V and 4 from J; bases not matched to a gene: 5. This CDR3 is built from 14 residues. Germline V gene sequence: CDR1 LNHDA, CDR2 SQIVND (reference sequence).

The J gene is TRBJ1-1, the V gene TRBV19; 7 bases are shared with TRBD1. The CDR3 consists of 15 residues. V gave up 3 bases and J gave up 4 bases; unmatched junction bases: 8. Germline loops: CDR1 LNHDA, CDR2 SQIVND (reference sequence). This chain's CDR3 is CASSILRGRGTEAFF. In DNA, the CDR3 is TGTGCCAGTAGTATCCTGAGGGGGCGAGGCACTGAAGCTTTCTTT.

The chain has TRBV6-6 and TRBJ2-2; D gene ambiguous. Germline CDR1 MNHNY, CDR2 SVGAGI (reference sequence). The CDR3 runs to 12 residues. Deletions cut 4 bases from V and 4 bases from J, with 4 bases between. CDR3: CASSSSTGELFF. The CDR3 nucleotides read TGTGCCAGCAGTTCTTCCACCGGGGAGCTGTTTTTT.

In the case of this clone: Other DNA sequences in the sample encode the same CDR3. The V call is TRBV18, the J call TRBJ1-1; 9 bases align to TRBD1. Germline CDR1 is KGHSH and CDR2 is LQKENI. V shed 3 bases and J 2 bases; nucleotides not matched to a gene: 1. The CDR3 runs to 14 residues. CDR3 bases: TGTGCCAGCTCACCGACAGGGGGAAACACTGAAGCTTTCTTT. It specifies CASSPTGGNTEAFF.

The chain uses TRBV19 and TRBJ1-4, with 7 positions matching TRBD1. The CDR3 is made up of 15 amino acids. Looked up from germline, CDR1 is LNHDA and CDR2 is SQIVND (reference sequence). V lost 7 bases and J lost 8; bases outside the gene matches: 13. The CDR3 sequence is CASIPGGSVGEKLFF. In DNA form, the CDR3 reads TGTGCCAGTATCCCAGGGGGATCCGTGGGAGAAAAACTGTTTTTT. The full variable domain, its missing parts supplied by reference TRBV19 and TRBJ1-4, is DGGITQSPKYLFRKEGQNVTLSCEQNLNHDAMYWYRQDPGQGLRLIYYSQIVNDFQKGDIAEGYSVSREKKESFPLTVTSAQKNPTAFYLCASIPGGSVGEKLFFGSGTQLSVL.

The genes are TRBV2 and TRBJ2-7; TRBD1 is a possible D gene (6 bases). This CDR3 is 13 amino acids long. In germline, CDR1 is SNHLY, CDR2 FYNNEI. Between the trimmed V and J ends, which lost 6 bases and 4 bases, there was a span of 13 bases. The CDR3 is CASSQGQVYEQYF. As DNA, the CDR3 is TGTGCCAGCAGCCAGGGACAAGTATACGAGCAGTACTTC.

This chain uses TRBV10-3 with TRBJ1-1; D remains ambiguous. Germline V gene data show CDR1 as ENHRY and CDR2 as SYGVKD. The germline V and J ends were trimmed by 2 bases and 0 bases, with 7 bases remaining between them. This CDR3 has 14 residues. The CDR3 bases are TGTGCCATCAGTGAGGTCAGGCTGAACACTGAAGCTTTCTTT. Translating gives CAISEVRLNTEAFF.

The chain combines TRBV5-1 with TRBJ2-7; 8 bases line up with TRBD1. The germline CDR1 and CDR2 sequences are SGHRS and YFSETQ. The CDR3 totals 14 residues. With 0 bases clipped from V and 5 bases from J, the junction kept 4 bases outside the gene matches. CDR3 DNA sequence: TGCGCCAGCAGCTTGGGGGACAGGATCAACGAGCAGTACTTC. This translates into CASSLGDRINEQYF.

The gene calls are TRBV27 and TRBJ2-2; a possible D gene is TRBD1 (5 bases). The V gene's germline CDR1 is MNHEY and CDR2 SMNVEV (reference sequence). Between the trimmed V and J ends, which lost 0 bases and 7 bases, there was a span of 12 bases. There are 15 residues in the CDR3. The CDR3 nucleotides are TGTGCCAGCAGTTTATCGCCCAGGGTAATCGGGGAGCTGTTTTTT. Protein product: CASSLSPRVIGELFF.

This clone was recorded only once. V is TRBV7-2 and J is TRBJ1-2; the match to TRBD1 covers 8 bases. The trim removed 2 bases at V and 4 bases at J, leaving 3 bases unmatched. Germline assignment: CDR1 SGHTA and CDR2 FQGNSA. The CDR3 totals 14 residues. CDR3 sequence reads: CASSLQGAGYGYTF. The CDR3, as DNA: TGTGCCAGCAGCTTACAGGGGGCTGGCTATGGCTACACCTTC.

The chain combines TRBV4-3 with TRBJ1-5; 7 bases match TRBD1. This CDR3 has 19 amino acids. Germline lookup yields CDR1 LGHNA and CDR2 YSLEER. V lost 0 bases, J lost 6 bases, and 17 bases stayed unmatched. In DNA form, the CDR3 reads TGCGCCAGCAGCCAAGAATTAACAGGGGTCGCCTACGGGGGTCAGCCCCAGCATTTT. Translated: CASSQELTGVAYGGQPQHF.

The V and J genes are TRBV6-2 or TRBV6-3 and TRBJ1-2; 11 positions agree with TRBD1. The length of the CDR3 is 14 residues. V was pared by 5 bases and J by 5 bases, with 4 bases of the junction left unmatched. The germline V gene encodes CDR1 MNHEY and CDR2 SVGEGT. The DNA for the CDR3 is TGTGCCAGCAGTAAGGACAGGGGGCTGTATGGCTACACCTTC. Translation gives CASSKDRGLYGYTF.

The rearrangement joins TRBV3-1 (or the pseudogene TRBV3-2) to TRBJ2-1; 11 positions match TRBD2. Germline V gene lookup returns CDR1 LGHDT and CDR2 YNNKEL (reference sequence). CDR3 size: 19 residues. The V gene end was trimmed by 1 base and the J gene end by 4 bases; junction bases not matched to a gene: 12. CDR3: CASSQGYSGREPTYNEQFF. CDR3 DNA: TGTGCCAGCAGCCAAGGGTATAGCGGGAGGGAACCTACTTACAATGAGCAGTTCTTC.

The V gene is TRBV3-1 (or the pseudogene TRBV3-2), the J gene TRBJ1-1; D ambiguous. Trimming took 5 bases from V and 2 from J, leaving 9 bases between them. This CDR3 is built from 13 residues. Germline CDR1 and CDR2: LGHDT and YNNKEL (reference sequence). Here the CDR3 DNA reads TGTGCCAGCAGCTCCCCATTCAACACTGAAGCTTTCTTT. This sequence encodes CASSSPFNTEAFF.

The chain employs TRBV10-3 and TRBJ1-2, with 7 bases that match TRBD1. Germline CDR1 is ENHRY and CDR2 is SYGVKD. The CDR3 is made up of 18 amino acids. Trimming removed 6 bases from V and 2 bases from J; junction bases left unmatched: 18. In nucleotides, the CDR3 is TGTGCCATCAGCAACCCCCCGGGACAGAGTCCTATCAACTATGGCTACACCTTC. This sequence encodes CAISNPPGQSPINYGYTF.

The chain uses TRBV18 and TRBJ2-7, with TRBD1 matching 8 bases. This CDR3 spans 15 amino acids. Germline lookup yields CDR1 KGHSH and CDR2 LQKENI. V gave up 0 bases and J gave up 9 bases; unmatched junction bases: 10. The CDR3 sequence: CASSPPNDRGLGQYF. In nucleotides, the CDR3 is TGTGCCAGCTCACCACCGAACGACAGGGGTCTCGGGCAGTACTTC.

This chain uses TRBV4-2 with TRBJ2-3; 10 bases match TRBD1. This CDR3 spans 15 amino acids. V shed 2 bases and J 4 bases; nucleotides not matched to a gene: 3. Per germline, CDR1 LGHNA and CDR2 YNFKEQ. Here the CDR3 reads CASSQKDRGADTQYF. The CDR3 DNA is TGTGCCAGCAGCCAAAAGGACAGGGGGGCAGATACGCAGTATTTT.

The rearrangement links TRBV4-3 to TRBJ2-4, with D possibly matching TRBD1 (6 bases). V gave up 3 bases and J gave up 0 bases, with 18 bases separating them. Germline V gene lookup returns CDR1 LGHNA and CDR2 YSLEER. The CDR3 is 18 amino acids. CDR3 amino acids: CASSHKATTGLAKNIQYF. In DNA, the CDR3 is TGCGCCAGCAGCCATAAGGCTACGACAGGTCTAGCCAAAAACATTCAGTACTTC.

This clone has only a few counts. V is TRBV11-2 and J is TRBJ1-2, with D possibly TRBD1 on 6 matching bases. This CDR3 spans 17 amino acids. The germline V gene encodes CDR1 SGHAT and CDR2 FQNNGV. The V gene lost 1 base and the J gene lost 0 bases, with 15 bases spanning the gap. CDR3 sequence reads: CASSLATGRGPNYGYTF. The CDR3 DNA is TGTGCCAGCAGCTTAGCCACCGGCAGGGGACCTAACTATGGCTACACCTTC.

The chain uses TRBV4-2 and TRBJ1-4; TRBD1 aligns across 9 bases. The trim removed 4 bases at V and 5 bases at J, leaving 8 bases unmatched. This CDR3 is 16 amino acids long. Germline V lookup: CDR1 LGHNA, CDR2 YNFKEQ. CDR3 nucleotides: TGTGCCAGCAGCCCGGGGACAGGGATTTTGAATGAAAAACTGTTTTTT. Encoded protein: CASSPGTGILNEKLFF.

The chain has TRBV7-2 and TRBJ2-1, with D unclear. This CDR3 is 15 amino acids long. Trimming took 0 bases from V and 4 from J, leaving 10 bases between them. Germline CDR1 and CDR2: SGHTA and FQGNSA. The CDR3 reads CASSLASVSYNEQFF. For the CDR3, the DNA is TGTGCCAGCAGCTTAGCTTCTGTCAGTTACAATGAGCAGTTCTTC. The full variable domain, its missing parts supplied by reference TRBV7-2 and TRBJ2-1, is GAGVSQSPSNKVTEKGKDVELRCDPISGHTALYWYRQSLGQGLEFLIYFQGNSAPDKSGLPSDRFSAERTGGSVSTLTIQRTQQEDSAVYLCASSLASVSYNEQFFGPGTRLTVL.

This clone was seen a single time. This chain uses TRBV28 with TRBJ2-2; no firm D call. The germline V gene encodes CDR1 MDHEN and CDR2 SYDVKM. Trimming cost V 4 bases and J 8 bases, with 2 bases left between them. The CDR3 totals 10 residues. The CDR3: CASSSGELFF. As DNA, the CDR3 is TGTGCCAGCAGTTCGGGGGAGCTGTTTTTT.

V gene TRBV7-2 combines with J gene TRBJ1-1; 8 nucleotides agree with TRBD1. The V segment lost 5 bases and the J segment 1 base; nucleotides outside the gene matches: 3. The CDR3 runs 14 residues. The germline V gene has CDR1 SGHTA and CDR2 FQGNSA. CDR3 in amino acids: CASSRGQGNTEAFF. The CDR3 nucleotides read TGTGCCAGCAGCAGAGGACAGGGGAACACTGAAGCTTTCTTT.